Presented here are 6 T cell receptor beta chains from one specimen sequenced in a study of T cell changes during pregnancy in multiple sclerosis. Sequenced by immunoSEQ multiplex PCR; TCRdb stores in-frame clones only, minus some. The sample has more than 50,000 clones, under 95% seen once. The specimen was peripheral blood, collected in the first trimester of pregnancy. The receptors stem from a female donor in good health, enrolled as a control in a pregnancy study.

J is TRBJ1-5 and V is TRBV7-2; D unresolved. The V end lost 1 base, the J end lost 7 bases, and 11 bases lay between the germline ends. The CDR3 sequence is 14 residues long. Germline V gene lookup returns CDR1 SGHTA and CDR2 FQGNSA. DNA of the CDR3: TGTGCCAGCAGCTTAGGGGAGGTCCTACAGCCCCAGCATTTT. The encoded protein is CASSLGEVLQPQHF.

V is TRBV2 and J is TRBJ1-1; D remains ambiguous. Trimming stripped 1 base from V and 4 bases from J, with 7 bases between. Germline V gene data show CDR1 as SNHLY and CDR2 as FYNNEI. This CDR3 comprises 13 residues. DNA for the CDR3: TGTGCCAGCAGTGAAGGACCGGGCACTGAAGCTTTCTTT. Translating gives CASSEGPGTEAFF.

DNA for the CDR3: TGCGCCAGCAGCCTTGTCATAGAGTACTTC. Translating gives CASSLVIEYF. The V call is TRBV5-1, the J call TRBJ2-7; no definite D call. V lost 4 bases and J lost 11, with 10 bases in between. The CDR3 has 10 residues. CDR1 and CDR2 (germline): SGHRS, YFSETQ.

The V call is TRBV30, the J call TRBJ1-1; 9 nucleotides align to TRBD1. The CDR3 length is 16 residues. V lost 2 bases and J lost 4; bases outside the gene matches: 11. CDR1 GTSNPN and CDR2 SVGIG come from the germline V gene (reference sequence). CDR3 sequence (DNA): TGTGCCTGGAGTTTCTCTAGGACAGGGGTCGTCACTGAAGCTTTCTTT. Encoded protein: CAWSFSRTGVVTEAFF.

This chain links TRBV7-9 with TRBJ2-1; TRBD2 might be the D (5 bases). V lost 5 bases, J lost 7 bases, and 18 bases lay in between. CDR1 and CDR2 from the germline V gene are SEHNR and FQNEAQ (reference sequence). CDR3 length equals 15 residues. In DNA form, the CDR3 reads TGTGCCAGCAGCCTAAGCAGCGTTAGAGGGAATGAGCAGTTCTTC. This sequence encodes CASSLSSVRGNEQFF.

The chain links TRBV5-8 to TRBJ2-1; tentative D call: TRBD2 (6 bases). This CDR3 comprises 14 residues. The V end was cut by 1 base, the J end by 5 bases, with 10 bases between. CDR1 SGHTS and CDR2 YDEGEE come from the germline V gene. CDR3 in amino acids: CASSLTGTHNEQFF. In DNA, the CDR3 is TGTGCCAGCAGCTTGACCGGGACTCACAATGAGCAGTTCTTC.